Listed here are 16 T cell receptor beta chains from one sample, sequenced in a study of response to subunit inactivated influenza vaccine. TCRdb itself ran the RT-PCR reads through MiXCR, one entry per CDR3 protein. The sample yields 500,000 to 600,000 distinct CDR3 sequences, 11% seen once. The sample was also linked to a second study, of T cells expressing NK-cell markers. From that second work: The cDNA for TCR beta came from 5'RACE template switching with UMIs.

The sample in question was PBMCs from blood, obtained on the day of vaccination. The receptors come from a man between 50 and 59 years old who received an inactivated influenza vaccine.

This clonotype appeared a few times. The chain employs TRBV10-2 and TRBJ2-5; D is possibly TRBD2 (7 bases). Trimming pared 10 bases from V and 2 bases from J, leaving 17 bases between. The CDR3 loop spans 14 amino acids. Germline V CDR1 and CDR2: WSHSY, SAAADI. This CDR3 is CANERGGGQETQYF. CDR3 nucleotide sequence: TGCGCCAACGAGAGGGGGGGAGGACAAGAGACCCAGTACTTC.

This clonotype occurred many times. The V call is TRBV5-1, the J call TRBJ2-1; D remains ambiguous. There are 15 residues in the CDR3. The V gene lost 0 bases and the J gene lost 6 bases, with 13 bases spanning the gap. CDR1 SGHRS and CDR2 YFSETQ come from the germline V gene. The CDR3 DNA reads as TGCGCCAGCAGCTTGGTTGACCCTGCCCTCAATGAGCAGTTCTTC. This encodes CASSLVDPALNEQFF.

In its sample, this clonotype was seen a few times. The chain recombines TRBV5-6 with TRBJ2-5, with D tentatively TRBD1 (6 bases). CDR1 and CDR2 (germline): SGHDT, YYEEEE. CDR3 length: 14 amino acids. The germline V and J ends were trimmed by 2 bases and 9 bases, with 17 bases remaining between them. CDR3 in DNA: TGTGCCAGCAGCTTAGGAGCCCCCGAGGGGGCCCAGTACTTC. Translated, it gives CASSLGAPEGAQYF.

With respect to this clonotype: Given a much more abundant clone one base away, this may be a read error. Since no conserved phenylalanine or tryptophan closes the CDR3, a read error is the likely cause. The chain couples TRBV12-3 or TRBV12-4 to TRBJ2-7; 8 nucleotides match TRBD1. V lost 1 base to trimming and J lost 6 bases; unmatched junction nucleotides: 2. The CDR3 loop spans 13 amino acids. This chain's CDR3 is CASSLGRGLEQYS. The DNA of the CDR3 is TGTGCCAGCAGTTTAGGCAGGGGGCTCGAGCAGTACTCC.

This sequence joins TRBV24-1 and TRBJ2-6; the match to TRBD1 covers 8 bases. CDR3 length: 14 residues. The J segment lost 2 bases and the V segment lost 9 bases, leaving 2 bases of the junction unmatched. Germline CDR1 is KGHDR and CDR2 is SFDVKD. CDR3 nucleotide sequence: TGTGCCACCTCAGGGGGCGCTGGGGCCAACGTCCTGACTTTC. Its translation is CATSGGAGANVLTF.

This clonotype occurred many times. This chain links TRBV3-1 with TRBJ1-4, with D possibly matching TRBD1 (5 bases). V lost 3 bases, J lost 8 bases, and 7 bases lay in between. CDR3 length equals 12 residues. Germline values: CDR1 LGHDT, CDR2 YNNKEL (reference sequence). CDR3 sequence: CASSQGREKLFF. Here the CDR3 DNA reads TGTGCCAGCAGCCAGGGGCGAGAAAAACTGTTTTTT.

In the case of this clonotype: Just one base apart from a much larger clone, this may be a read error. This chain joins TRBV4-2 and TRBJ1-1; D ambiguous. Germline V CDR1 and CDR2: LGHNA, YNFKEQ. CDR3 length: 14 amino acids. The DNA for the CDR3 is TGTGTCAGCAGCCAAGACAACCTGAACACTGAAGCTTTCTTT. It is translated as CVSSQDNLNTEAFF.

Ten or more counts support this clonotype. The chain recombines TRBV12-3 or TRBV12-4 with TRBJ2-2; D perhaps matches TRBD1 (5 bases). The CDR3 consists of 15 residues. V lost 6 bases and J lost 1, with 12 bases in between. The CDR3 DNA follows: TGTGCCAGCAGACAAGACAGAATGAACACCGGGGAGCTGTTTTTT. This gives the protein CASRQDRMNTGELFF.

This clonotype has just a few counts. This rearrangement joins TRBV11-2 to TRBJ2-1; 8 bases match TRBD2. The CDR3 is made up of 16 amino acids. Germline V gene data show CDR1 as SGHAT and CDR2 as FQNNGV. Trimming removed 4 bases from V and 4 bases from J; junction bases left unmatched: 9. CDR3 loop: CASSSRGRGAYNEQFF. CDR3 coding DNA: TGTGCCAGCAGCTCCCGGGGGCGGGGGGCTTACAATGAGCAGTTCTTC.

This clonotype has a count of ten or more. The rearrangement joins TRBV29-1 to TRBJ2-5; D is ambiguous. V shed 0 bases and J shed 5 bases, with 7 bases lying between them. The germline gives CDR1 SQVTM, CDR2 ANQGSEA. The CDR3 covers 12 residues. CDR3 sequence (DNA): TGCAGCGTTGAAGACGATCCGGAGACCCAGTACTTC. Protein: CSVEDDPETQYF.

A few counts support this clonotype. V gene TRBV4-2 combines with J gene TRBJ2-7, with D perhaps given as TRBD1 or TRBD2 (5 bases each). The CDR3 totals 15 residues. CDR1 is LGHNA, CDR2 YNFKEQ, per germline. V dropped 1 base and J dropped 2 bases, with 12 bases sitting between them. CDR3 nucleotides: TGTGCCAGCAGCCAAGGAGGGGTCGGAGCCTACGAGCAGTACTTC. It translates to CASSQGGVGAYEQYF.

V and J are TRBV10-3 and TRBJ2-7; TRBD1 might be the D (6 bases). The CDR3 is made up of 12 amino acids. The germline gives CDR1 ENHRY, CDR2 SYGVKD. The V end was cut by 6 bases, the J end by 3 bases, with 9 bases between. In nucleotides, the CDR3 is TGTGCCATCAGCAAGGACAGCTACGAGCAGTACTTC. Amino acids: CAISKDSYEQYF.

The chain joins TRBV5-1 to TRBJ2-7; D gene uncertain. Germline CDR1 SGHRS, CDR2 YFSETQ. The CDR3 is 14 amino acids. V lost 0 bases, J lost 2 bases, and 9 bases lay in between. In DNA form, the CDR3 reads TGCGCCAGCAGCTTGGATTCCGCGACCTACGAGCAGTACTTC. Translation: CASSLDSATYEQYF.

This clonotype was recorded at least ten times. The chain joins TRBV4-3 to TRBJ2-1; D remains unclear. Looked up from germline, CDR1 is LGHNA and CDR2 is YSLEER. This CDR3 contains 13 residues. V gave up 0 bases and J gave up 7 bases, with 7 bases separating them. As DNA, the CDR3 is TGCGCCAGCAGCCAAGAAATATTAAATGAGCAGTTCTTC. This translates into CASSQEILNEQFF.

The chain is built from TRBV20-1 and TRBJ2-7, with 7 bases fitting TRBD1. V shed 2 bases and J 2 bases; nucleotides not matched to a gene: 6. Germline values: CDR1 DFQATT, CDR2 SNEGSKA (reference sequence). The CDR3 sequence is 14 residues long. CDR3 nucleotides: TGCAGTGCTAGAAGGGGGCCACAACCCTACGAGCAGTACTTC. Translation: CSARRGPQPYEQYF.

As for this clonotype: At one end, the junction sequence differs from germline, possibly due to a read error. The chain uses TRBV2 and TRBJ2-3; D remains unclear. From germline, CDR1 is SNHLY and CDR2 FYNNEI. This CDR3 is 12 amino acids long. CDR3 protein: CASSETRARFDF. The CDR3, as DNA: TGTGCCAGCAGTGAAACAAGGGCCCGGTTTGATTTT.